This passage covers 25 T cell receptor beta chains from one sample sequenced in a study of T cell responses to AZD1222 COVID-19 vaccine. Produced via immunoSEQ multiplex PCR; TCRdb's table is partial and in-frame only. This sample has tens of thousands of clones, with under 95% found just once. The material was peripheral blood, obtained 28 days after the second AZD1222 dose. All receptors come from an adult who received the AZD1222 COVID-19 vaccine.

The chain uses TRBV18 and TRBJ2-7; 7 nucleotides agree with TRBD1. The trim removed 2 bases at V and 3 bases at J, leaving 16 bases unmatched. Looked up from germline, CDR1 is KGHSH and CDR2 is LQKENI. CDR3 length: 18 residues. CDR3 nucleotides: TGTGCCAGCTCACCAGCGTTACTTCCGCTAGACAGGGTCTACGAGCAGTACTTC. It specifies CASSPALLPLDRVYEQYF.

V usage is TRBV5-1 and J usage is TRBJ2-1; D might be TRBD2 (6 bases). V dropped 4 bases and J dropped 9 bases, with 14 bases sitting between them. The germline CDR1 and CDR2 sequences are SGHRS and YFSETQ. This CDR3 has 13 amino acids. Here the CDR3 DNA reads TGCGCCAGCAGCCGGGACTTTCTTGTTGAGCAGTTCTTC. As protein: CASSRDFLVEQFF.

The rearrangement links TRBV19 to TRBJ2-7, with D perhaps TRBD1 (6 bases). Germline-derived CDR1 and CDR2 are LNHDA and SQIVND (reference sequence). V was clipped by 4 bases and J by 0 bases, with 16 bases between them. The CDR3 has 16 residues. The CDR3 region is CASSRWDRDNSYEQYF. The DNA of the CDR3 is TGTGCCAGTAGTAGGTGGGATCGGGACAACTCCTACGAGCAGTACTTC.

The chain combines TRBV2 with TRBJ1-6, with D hard to call. V was pared by 8 bases and J by 6 bases, with 8 bases between. This CDR3 region has 12 residues. Germline-derived CDR1 and CDR2 are SNHLY and FYNNEI. The CDR3 region has the DNA TGTGCCAGCGGACTGCCTAATTCACCCCTCCACTTT. It yields the protein CASGLPNSPLHF. The variable domain in full, completed from reference TRBV2 and TRBJ1-6, reads EPEVTQTPSHQVTQMGQEVILRCVPISNHLYFYWYRQILGQKVEFLVSFYNNEISEKSEIFDDQFSVERPDGSNFTLKIRSTKLEDSAMYFCASGLPNSPLHFGNGTRLTVT.

The chain uses TRBV6-5 and TRBJ1-4; 7 bases align to TRBD1. CDR3 length equals 13 residues. Germline CDR1 is MNHEY and CDR2 is SVGAGI. Losses at the gene ends were 10 bases for V and 11 bases for J; bases not matched to a gene: 13. CDR3 bases: TGTGCCACCACGACAGGGAGGATAGGGAAACTGTTTTTT. Translation: CATTTGRIGKLFF.

The chain is built from TRBV10-2 and TRBJ1-1; TRBD1 matches at 8 bases. Trimming at V came to 8 bases and at J to 4 bases, leaving 6 bases not matched to a gene. The CDR3 spans 13 residues. Per the germline V gene, CDR1 is WSHSY and CDR2 is SAAADI. The CDR3 nucleotides read TGCGCCAGCTCGGGTCAGGGGGCCACTGAAGCTTTCTTT. Its translation: CASSGQGATEAFF.

This chain links TRBV29-1 with TRBJ1-2, with D possibly being TRBD1 (5 bases). Trimming cost V 2 bases and J 5 bases, with 15 bases left between them. Germline lookup yields CDR1 SQVTM and CDR2 ANQGSEA. The CDR3 is 14 amino acids. The CDR3 DNA is TGCAGCGTTGAATCCGAGGGGATACTTTATGGCTACACCTTC. Translated, it gives CSVESEGILYGYTF.

This sequence joins TRBV3-1 (or the pseudogene TRBV3-2) and TRBJ1-3; the D gene is possibly TRBD1 (5 bases). Germline V lookup: CDR1 LGHDT, CDR2 YNNKEL (reference sequence). This CDR3 has 14 residues. Trimming removed 6 bases at V and 2 bases at J, with 11 bases between. DNA of the CDR3: TGTGCCAGCAGGCCTCAGGGAGCTGGAAACACCATATATTTT. This translates into CASRPQGAGNTIYF.

The chain has TRBV6-2 or TRBV6-3 and TRBJ2-7, with TRBD1 as a possible D gene (6 bases). Germline V gives CDR1 MNHEY, CDR2 SVGEGT. V dropped 5 bases and J dropped 7 bases, with 18 bases sitting between them. CDR3 size: 14 residues. This chain's CDR3 is CASSHRELRGEQYF. Written as DNA, the CDR3 is TGTGCCAGCAGTCACAGGGAGCTAAGGGGGGAGCAGTACTTC.

V and J are TRBV11-2 and TRBJ2-7, with D perhaps matching TRBD2 (5 bases). V was trimmed by 7 bases and J by 3 bases, leaving 16 bases between them. Germline V gene data show CDR1 as SGHAT and CDR2 as FQNNGV. The length of the CDR3 is 14 residues. The CDR3 here is CASIPGGSYYEQYF. The CDR3 nucleotides are TGTGCCAGCATCCCTGGCGGGTCCTACTACGAGCAGTACTTC.

J is TRBJ1-2 and V is TRBV5-1; no firm D call. The CDR3 runs to 15 residues. V was shortened by 5 bases and J by 4 bases, with 18 bases between the two germline ends. CDR1 is SGHRS, CDR2 YFSETQ, per germline. This CDR3 is CASSFDTPAAYGYTF. The CDR3 nucleotides read TGCGCCAGCAGTTTCGACACCCCCGCGGCCTATGGCTACACCTTC.

This chain connects TRBV30 to TRBJ1-5; D ambiguous. The CDR3 spans 13 residues. Trimming removed 2 bases at V and 3 bases at J, with 8 bases between. From germline, CDR1 is GTSNPN and CDR2 SVGIG (reference sequence). The CDR3 spells CAWSKQDNQPQHF. The CDR3 nucleotides read TGTGCCTGGAGTAAGCAGGACAATCAGCCCCAGCATTTT.

The J gene is TRBJ1-4, the V gene TRBV19, with D maybe TRBD1 (6 bases). The germline gives CDR1 LNHDA, CDR2 SQIVND (reference sequence). V was pared by 6 bases and J by 4 bases, with 12 bases between. The CDR3 sequence is 14 residues long. The CDR3, as DNA: TGTGCCAGTAGATTCAGGGGCAGTAATGAAAAACTGTTTTTT. This gives the protein CASRFRGSNEKLFF. Combining the CDR3 with reference TRBV19 and TRBJ1-4 gives the whole variable domain DGGITQSPKYLFRKEGQNVTLSCEQNLNHDAMYWYRQDPGQGLRLIYYSQIVNDFQKGDIAEGYSVSREKKESFPLTVTSAQKNPTAFYLCASRFRGSNEKLFFGSGTQLSVL.

This chain links TRBV11-1 with TRBJ2-7, with D unclear. The germline V gene has CDR1 SGHAT and CDR2 FQDESV (reference sequence). The CDR3 totals 15 residues. V was pared by 5 bases and J by 1 base, with 15 bases between. The CDR3 loop reads CASSGRITSSYEQYF. DNA for the CDR3: TGTGCCAGCAGCGGTAGGATTACCTCGTCCTACGAGCAGTACTTC.

The genes are TRBV9 and TRBJ2-1, with D perhaps assigned TRBD1 or TRBD2 (6 bases each). The V gene's germline CDR1 is SGDLS and CDR2 YYNGEE. The CDR3 is 15 residues long. V was cut by 4 bases and J by 1 base, with 12 bases left in between. CDR3 nucleotides: TGTGCCAGCAGCCAGGAGGGGGGATCCTACAATGAGCAGTTCTTC. Its translation: CASSQEGGSYNEQFF.

The CDR3 protein is CSVSGRAWNEQYF. DNA for the CDR3: TGCAGCGTGAGCGGGAGGGCCTGGAACGAGCAGTACTTC. This chain connects TRBV29-1 to TRBJ2-7; 10 bases are a match to TRBD2. J was trimmed by 5 bases and V by 6 bases; bases with no gene match: 7. Germline values: CDR1 SQVTM, CDR2 ANQGSEA. The CDR3 extends over 13 amino acids.

The chain couples TRBV28 to TRBJ2-7, with 7 bases that match TRBD2. The CDR3 length is 12 residues. The germline V gene encodes CDR1 MDHEN and CDR2 SYDVKM. V was clipped by 9 bases and J by 5 bases; unmatched bases: 7. Written as DNA, the CDR3 is TGTGCCAGATTATTTCTAGCGGACGAGCAGTACTTC. Protein product: CARLFLADEQYF. The whole variable domain, filled in from reference TRBV28 and TRBJ2-7, reads DVKVTQSSRYLVKRTGEKVFLECVQDMDHENMFWYRQDPGLGLRLIYFSYDVKMKEKGDIPEGYSVSREKKERFSLILESASTNQTSMYLCARLFLADEQYFGPGTRLTVT.

The V call is TRBV18, the J call TRBJ2-2; D remains unclear. Germline V CDR1 and CDR2: KGHSH, LQKENI. Trimming took off 1 base at V and 7 bases at J, with 7 bases between the two ends. This CDR3 has 13 residues. Here the CDR3 reads CASSPLSGGELFF. The CDR3 DNA sequence: TGTGCCAGCTCACCACTATCAGGCGGGGAGCTGTTTTTT.

V is TRBV6-5 and J is TRBJ1-5; no firm D call. The length of the CDR3 is 14 residues. CDR1 and CDR2 from the germline V gene are MNHEY and SVGAGI. V was shortened by 0 bases and J by 5 bases, with 8 bases between the two germline ends. The CDR3 nucleotides read TGTGCCAGCAGTTACTCTGAGCAATATCAGCCCCAGCATTTT. It encodes CASSYSEQYQPQHF.

J is TRBJ2-1 and V is TRBV7-9, with 9 bases aligning to TRBD1. CDR3 length equals 14 residues. V lost 0 bases and J lost 16; bases outside the gene matches: 10. CDR1 is SEHNR, CDR2 FQNEAQ, per germline (reference sequence). CDR3 DNA sequence: TGTGCCAGCAGCTTAGCCCCTCTCCGGGACAGGGATTTCTTC. Encoded protein: CASSLAPLRDRDFF.

The rearrangement uses TRBV11-2 and TRBJ2-7, with TRBD2 matching 7 bases. Trimming took 3 bases from V and 2 from J; bases not matched to a gene: 10. This CDR3 is built from 16 residues. CDR1 and CDR2 from the germline V gene are SGHAT and FQNNGV. The CDR3 coding sequence is TGTGCCAGCAGCTTCCGGGCGGGAGAGCTCACCTACGAGCAGTACTTC. Amino acids: CASSFRAGELTYEQYF. Combining the CDR3 with reference TRBV11-2 and TRBJ2-7 gives the whole variable domain EAGVAQSPRYKIIEKRQSVAFWCNPISGHATLYWYQQILGQGPKLLIQFQNNGVVDDSQLPKDRFSAERLKGVDSTLKIQPAKLEDSAVYLCASSFRAGELTYEQYFGPGTRLTVT.

This clone appeared a single time. V usage is TRBV19 and J usage is TRBJ2-3; 9 bases are a match to TRBD2. The CDR3 contains 18 residues. Germline V gene lookup returns CDR1 LNHDA and CDR2 SQIVND (reference sequence). The V segment lost 8 bases and the J segment 1 base; nucleotides outside the gene matches: 16. CDR3 sequence reads: CASGNGGRAEGRTDTQYF. The CDR3 nucleotides are TGTGCCAGTGGGAATGGCGGGAGGGCAGAAGGGCGCACAGATACGCAGTATTTT.

The chain couples TRBV6-5 to TRBJ1-1; D not resolved. The V end was cut by 5 bases, the J end by 0 bases, with 10 bases between. Germline V gene lookup returns CDR1 MNHEY and CDR2 SVGAGI. The CDR3 totals 14 residues. Here the CDR3 reads CASSPGFMNTEAFF. In DNA form, the CDR3 reads TGTGCCAGCAGTCCTGGGTTCATGAACACTGAAGCTTTCTTT.

The genes are TRBV27 and TRBJ2-7; 10 positions agree with TRBD2. The CDR3 totals 17 residues. Germline V CDR1 and CDR2: MNHEY, SMNVEV (reference sequence). V shed 4 bases and J 4 bases; nucleotides not matched to a gene: 13. Here the CDR3 DNA reads TGTGCCAGCAGTTCCAGCGGGAGGGTGTTGAGAGGATACGAGCAGTACTTC. It specifies CASSSSGRVLRGYEQYF.

The chain links TRBV27 to TRBJ1-5, with TRBD1 as a possible D gene (6 bases). V was clipped by 1 base and J by 1 base, with 14 bases between them. CDR1 and CDR2 from the germline V gene are MNHEY and SMNVEV (reference sequence). CDR3 length: 17 residues. CDR3 sequence reads: CASSLFGGQGSNQPQHF. The CDR3, as DNA: TGTGCCAGCAGTTTATTCGGGGGGCAAGGGAGCAATCAGCCCCAGCATTTT.